A single sample gave rise to the 11 T cell receptor beta chains below, sequenced in a study of T cell repertoires in cytomegalovirus infection. From the reads, TCRdb called clonotypes with MiXCR, one entry per CDR3 protein. The table lists under 150,000 distinct CDR3 sequences, approximately 9.2% of them singletons. Sample: PBMCs. All receptors come from a human donor in good health (CMV status not recorded). Some clones in this sample may be carry-over from other donors' samples.

This clonotype occurred many times. V usage is TRBV14 and J usage is TRBJ1-2; D gene unclear. The CDR3 consists of 13 residues. The ends were cut back, 1 base at V and 2 bases at J, with 5 bases in the middle. Looked up from germline, CDR1 is SGHDN and CDR2 is FVKESK. The CDR3 DNA sequence: TGTGCCAGCAGCCAAGGAAGGAACTATGGCTACACCTTC. It encodes CASSQGRNYGYTF.

The sample holds a few counts of this clonotype. V is TRBV5-1 and J is TRBJ1-2; D uncertain. CDR3 length: 13 amino acids. V gave up 2 bases and J gave up 5 bases, with 10 bases separating them. Germline-derived CDR1 and CDR2 are SGHRS and YFSETQ. CDR3 sequence: CASSLADGYGYTF. CDR3 nucleotides: TGCGCCAGCAGCTTAGCAGATGGATATGGCTACACCTTC.

This clonotype was recorded many times. V is TRBV12-3 or TRBV12-4 and J is TRBJ2-7, with D possibly TRBD1 on 5 matching bases. CDR3 length: 13 amino acids. Between the trimmed V and J ends, which lost 6 bases and 3 bases, there was a span of 12 bases. CDR3 protein: CASSQGAYYEQYF. Written as DNA, the CDR3 is TGTGCCAGCAGCCAAGGGGCGTACTACGAGCAGTACTTC.

The chain couples TRBV18 to TRBJ2-1; a possible D gene is TRBD1 (5 bases). This CDR3 contains 16 residues. Between the trimmed V and J ends, which lost 1 base and 7 bases, there was a span of 17 bases. Germline V CDR1 and CDR2: KGHSH, LQKENI. The CDR3 loop is CASSPLPQESGNEQFF. The CDR3 region has the DNA TGTGCCAGCTCACCACTTCCACAGGAGAGTGGGAATGAGCAGTTCTTC.

At least ten counts were recorded for this clonotype. CDR3 in amino acids: CASSLLWGTDTQYF. The CDR3 DNA is TGTGCCAGCAGCTTACTGTGGGGCACAGATACGCAGTATTTT. The chain is built from TRBV7-2 and TRBJ2-3; D not certain. With 2 bases removed from V and 1 base from J, the gap between germline ends came to 7 bases. CDR3 length equals 14 residues. CDR1 and CDR2 from the germline V gene are SGHTA and FQGNSA. The full variable domain, with the rest looked up from reference TRBV7-2 and TRBJ2-3, is GAGVSQSPSNKVTEKGKDVELRCDPISGHTALYWYRQSLGQGLEFLIYFQGNSAPDKSGLPSDRFSAERTGGSVSTLTIQRTQQEDSAVYLCASSLLWGTDTQYFGPGTRLTVL.

Details on this clonotype: One end of the junction varies from germline; a read error may be responsible. The V call is TRBV15, the J call TRBJ2-7; D unclear. This CDR3 contains 15 residues. Germline V gives CDR1 LNHNV, CDR2 YYDKDF (reference sequence). CDR3 nucleotides: TGTGCCACCAGCAGAGATCTGTCGGTGGTCTACAAGCAGTACTTC. Protein: CATSRDLSVVYKQYF.

Of note for this clonotype: A read error may be the cause here, since a much bigger clone is one base away. This chain links TRBV6-2 or TRBV6-3 with TRBJ2-7, with D tentatively TRBD1 (6 bases). The CDR3 contains 12 residues. The germline V gene encodes CDR1 MNHEY and CDR2 SVGEGT. Written as DNA, the CDR3 is TGTGCCAGCAGTCAACAGGGTTACGAGCAGTGCTTC. Its protein is CASSQQGYEQCF.

Ten or more counts support this clonotype. This chain joins TRBV25-1 and TRBJ1-2; tentative D call: TRBD1 (6 bases). The CDR3 is 16 amino acids. The V end was cut by 2 bases, the J end by 7 bases, with 20 bases between. CDR1 MGHDK and CDR2 SYGVNS come from the germline V gene. The CDR3 DNA follows: TGTGCCAGCAGTGAAAGGGACAACCCCTTTTTCGGTGGCTACACCTTC. This encodes CASSERDNPFFGGYTF.

This clonotype came up many times. CDR3 protein: CASSLIRGGLQETQYF. The CDR3 nucleotides read TGTGCCAGCAGCTTGATCCGGGGGGGCCTACAAGAGACCCAGTACTTC. The chain recombines TRBV5-5 with TRBJ2-5; 8 nucleotides align to TRBD2. V dropped 1 base and J dropped 2; count of bases not matched to a gene: 7. The CDR3 is 16 residues long. Germline lookup yields CDR1 SGHKS and CDR2 YYEKEE (reference sequence).

This clonotype was found many times. The chain uses TRBV3-1 and TRBJ2-7; D call uncertain. V gave up 1 base and J gave up 4 bases, with 5 bases separating them. There are 12 residues in the CDR3. CDR1 is LGHDT and CDR2 is YNNKEL in the germline V gene (reference sequence). In DNA form, the CDR3 reads TGTGCCAGCAGCCAAGTCACGTACGAGCAGTACTTC. Encoded protein: CASSQVTYEQYF.

This chain links TRBV18 with TRBJ2-7; D remains unclear. V shed 4 bases and J shed 0 bases, with 10 bases lying between them. The CDR3 has 14 amino acids. Germline CDR1 and CDR2: KGHSH and LQKENI. The CDR3: CASSQLTTSYEQYF. As DNA, the CDR3 is TGTGCCAGCTCACAACTGACCACCTCCTACGAGCAGTACTTC.